The entry that follows covers one TCR beta chain sequence. Its target is not known. The PCR ran on 60 Vbeta and 13 Jbeta primers. Profiled with immunoSEQ multiplex PCR; TCRdb holds only in-frame clones, not every one. The sample consists of some 150,000 clones, over 80% of them appearing once. Germline V gives CDR1 LNHDA, CDR2 SQIVND (reference sequence). This CDR3 comprises 16 residues. The data were obtained in a study of cytomegalovirus exposure and HLA in healthy donors. Whole-study context: Among around 180 million T cells, an earlier analysis found around 100 million unique TCR beta sequences.

General study points: Most TCR beta V segments were productive about 90% or about 30% of the time in an earlier analysis. As a later analysis revealed, most CMV-associated TCR beta chains appeared HLA-restricted. Clonal expansion, a later analysis showed, was greater in HLA-associated TCR beta chains than in equally common others.

The J gene is TRBJ2-3, the V gene TRBV19; D is possibly TRBD1 (5 bases). The DNA end is a closer match to TRBJ1-5, so the J assignment may be wrong. The sample comprised PBMCs. This TCR was recovered from a man aged 35 to 55 in good health and CMV-seronegative. The CDR3 DNA sequence: TGTGCCAGTAGTATAGCGGGTAGCGGGACTCTGGGTACGCAGCATTTT. It yields the protein CASSIAGSGTLGTQHF.